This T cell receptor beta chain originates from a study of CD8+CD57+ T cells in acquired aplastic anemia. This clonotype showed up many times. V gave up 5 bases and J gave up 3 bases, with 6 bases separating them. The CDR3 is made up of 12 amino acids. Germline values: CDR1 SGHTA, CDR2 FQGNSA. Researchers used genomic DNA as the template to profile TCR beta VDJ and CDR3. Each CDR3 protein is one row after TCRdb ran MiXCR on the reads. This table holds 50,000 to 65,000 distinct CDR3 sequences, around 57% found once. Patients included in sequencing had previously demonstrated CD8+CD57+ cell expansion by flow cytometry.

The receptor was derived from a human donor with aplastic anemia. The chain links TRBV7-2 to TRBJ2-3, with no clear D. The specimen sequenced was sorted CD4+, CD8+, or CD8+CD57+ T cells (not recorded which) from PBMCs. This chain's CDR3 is CASSRRTDTQYF. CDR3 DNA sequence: TGTGCCAGCAGCAGACGGACAGATACGCAGTATTTT.